Following are 13 T cell receptor beta chains from one sample sequenced in a study of immune evolution from preneoplasia to lung adenocarcinoma. Sequencing was performed with immunoSEQ multiplex PCR; in TCRdb, only in-frame clones are kept and a portion is missing. Found here are about 14,000 clones, 80% to 90% of them singletons; the top ten hold 4% to 5%. Source material: FFPE minimally invasive lung adenocarcinoma tissue. Receptor source: a person aged 70 to 80 with lung adenocarcinoma.

Only a few counts were recorded for this clone. The V call is TRBV30, the J call TRBJ2-3; D is ambiguous. Deletions cut 3 bases from V and 2 bases from J, with 15 bases between. The V gene's germline CDR1 is GTSNPN and CDR2 SVGIG (reference sequence). The CDR3 is made up of 15 amino acids. The CDR3 spells CAWSPLGVLTDTQYF. DNA for the CDR3: TGTGCCTGGAGCCCCCTCGGCGTCCTCACAGATACGCAGTATTTT. The whole variable domain, filled in from reference TRBV30 and TRBJ2-3, reads SQTIHQWPATLVQPVGSPLSLECTVEGTSNPNLYWYRQAAGRGLQLLFYSVGIGQISSEVPQNLSASRPQDRQFILSSKKLLLSDSGFYLCAWSPLGVLTDTQYFGPGTRLTVL.

This clone was seen a few times. The chain couples TRBV23-1 to TRBJ1-5; unclear D gene. TRBV23-1 qualifies as an ORF whose function is uncertain. This CDR3 spans 16 amino acids. Trimming took 9 bases from V and 1 from J, leaving 19 bases between them. The DNA of the CDR3 is TGCGCCAGACGGCTGGGCGGTCTATCGAGCAATCAGCCCCAGCATTTT. This codes for CARRLGGLSSNQPQHF.

This clone was seen a handful of times. The CDR3 DNA is TGTGCCAGCAGCTTTAGCGGCACCGGGGAGCTGTTTTTT. Protein product: CASSFSGTGELFF. The chain links TRBV7-6 to TRBJ2-2, with D tentatively TRBD2 (6 bases). Trimming stripped 3 bases from V and 4 bases from J, with 6 bases between. Germline V gene sequence: CDR1 SGHVS, CDR2 FNYEAQ. The CDR3 spans 13 residues.

The chain is built from TRBV9 and TRBJ1-1; D is perhaps TRBD1 (5 bases). The V end lost 4 bases, the J end lost 11 bases, and 15 bases lay between the germline ends. There are 12 residues in the CDR3. CDR1 and CDR2 from the germline V gene are SGDLS and YYNGEE. CDR3: CASSPTVGRAFF. In DNA form, the CDR3 reads TGTGCCAGCAGCCCCACGGTGGGGCGGGCTTTCTTT.

The gene calls are TRBV19 and TRBJ2-3; D uncertain. Germline V gene sequence: CDR1 LNHDA, CDR2 SQIVND (reference sequence). The length of the CDR3 is 12 residues. Trimming left V 4 bases short and J 4 bases short, with 6 bases between. The CDR3 sequence: CASSTNADTQYF. For the CDR3, the DNA is TGTGCCAGTAGTACGAATGCAGATACGCAGTATTTT. The whole variable domain, remainder taken from reference TRBV19 and TRBJ2-3, is DGGITQSPKYLFRKEGQNVTLSCEQNLNHDAMYWYRQDPGQGLRLIYYSQIVNDFQKGDIAEGYSVSREKKESFPLTVTSAQKNPTAFYLCASSTNADTQYFGPGTRLTVL.

The chain has TRBV7-3 and TRBJ2-2, with D perhaps TRBD2 (5 bases). In germline, CDR1 is SGHTA, CDR2 FQGTGA. The CDR3 runs to 14 residues. V lost 5 bases and J 6 bases, leaving 13 bases between the germline ends. The CDR3 here is CASSPIHGAGELFF. DNA for the CDR3: TGTGCCAGCAGCCCGATCCACGGGGCCGGGGAGCTGTTTTTT.

The rearrangement uses TRBV28 and TRBJ1-2; D is undetermined. Germline CDR1 MDHEN, CDR2 SYDVKM. Trimming shortened V by 6 bases and J by 5 bases, and 7 bases separated the two germline ends. The CDR3 loop spans 11 amino acids. This CDR3 reads CASSRSYGYTF. The CDR3 bases are TGTGCCAGCAGCCGAAGTTATGGCTACACCTTC.

The chain combines TRBV27 with TRBJ1-4, with TRBD1 identical over 9 bases. CDR3 length: 15 residues. Per the germline V gene, CDR1 is MNHEY and CDR2 is SMNVEV (reference sequence). Losses at the gene ends were 4 bases for V and 8 bases for J; bases not matched to a gene: 8. The CDR3 reads CASSSPGQGDEKLFF. CDR3 bases: TGTGCCAGCAGTTCTCCGGGACAGGGAGACGAAAAACTGTTTTTT. Full variable domain (rest looked up from reference TRBV27 and TRBJ1-4): EAQVTQNPRYLITVTGKKLTVTCSQNMNHEYMSWYRQDPGLGLRQIYYSMNVEVTDKGDVPEGYKVSRKEKRNFPLILESPSPNQTSLYFCASSSPGQGDEKLFFGSGTQLSVL.

V and J are TRBV6-1 and TRBJ2-5; the match to TRBD2 covers 12 bases. The junction had 3 bases not matched to a gene; V was cut back by 7 bases and J by 3 bases. This CDR3 has 14 residues. Germline CDR1 reads MNHNS; CDR2 reads SASEGT. The CDR3 sequence is CASKASGGEETQYF. The CDR3 nucleotides are TGTGCCAGCAAGGCTAGCGGGGGGGAAGAGACCCAGTACTTC.

CDR3 protein: CASSAEGLANYGYTF. CDR3 nucleotide sequence: TGTGCCAGCAGTGCGGAGGGGCTGGCTAACTATGGCTACACCTTC. The V gene is TRBV2, the J gene TRBJ1-2, with D maybe TRBD1 (5 bases). The length of the CDR3 is 15 residues. V lost 4 bases and J 0 bases, leaving 12 bases between the germline ends. Germline CDR1 reads SNHLY; CDR2 reads FYNNEI.

This chain uses TRBV2 with TRBJ1-2, with D perhaps matching TRBD1 (5 bases). The CDR3 runs to 12 residues. V was clipped by 8 bases and J by 6 bases, with 13 bases between them. CDR1 and CDR2 from the germline V gene are SNHLY and FYNNEI. CDR3 bases: TGTGCCAGCCGAGGCCAGGGCCATGGCTACACCTTC. Translation gives CASRGQGHGYTF.

This clone has more than one count but fewer than ten. The chain is built from TRBV5-1 and TRBJ1-4; TRBD1 aligns across 10 bases. V lost 1 base to trimming and J lost 6 bases; unmatched junction nucleotides: 6. Looked up from germline, CDR1 is SGHRS and CDR2 is YFSETQ. The length of the CDR3 is 16 residues. As DNA, the CDR3 is TGCGCCAGCAGCTTGATCCCTGGGACAGGGGATGAAAAACTGTTTTTT. It codes for CASSLIPGTGDEKLFF.

The V and J genes are TRBV29-1 and TRBJ2-7, with D possibly TRBD2 on 6 matching bases. The germline V gene has CDR1 SQVTM and CDR2 ANQGSEA. V was shortened by 6 bases and J by 0 bases, with 12 bases between the two germline ends. The CDR3 totals 13 residues. The CDR3 DNA follows: TGCAGCGTGTTGTGGGGACTCTCCTACGAGCAGTACTTC. Its protein is CSVLWGLSYEQYF.